A single sample gave rise to the 23 T cell receptor beta chains below, sequenced in a study of T-cell memory formation after mild COVID-19. MiXCR was run by TCRdb on the 5' RACE reads, yielding one entry per CDR3 protein. This table holds fewer than 400,000 distinct CDR3 sequences, 10% to 15% found once. The sequenced material came from PBMCs or a T cell subset sorted from them (not recorded which). Source of these receptors: a young man who had mild COVID-19 (a few samples of this study predate the infection). Cell type and time point are not known.

This clonotype was observed many times. This rearrangement joins TRBV5-1 to TRBJ2-1; D call uncertain. Deletions cut 0 bases from V and 4 bases from J, with 8 bases between. The germline V gene encodes CDR1 SGHRS and CDR2 YFSETQ. CDR3 length: 14 amino acids. CDR3 in amino acids: CASSLDGEYNEQFF. CDR3 bases: TGCGCCAGCAGCTTGGATGGGGAATACAATGAGCAGTTCTTC.

This clonotype was detected many times. The chain is built from TRBV29-1 and TRBJ2-7; 7 positions agree with TRBD2. V was clipped by 4 bases and J by 3 bases; unmatched bases: 6. This CDR3 is 13 amino acids long. The germline V gene has CDR1 SQVTM and CDR2 ANQGSEA. As DNA, the CDR3 is TGCAGCGTTGCAGATAAGCGGGGCTACGAGCAGTACGTC. Translated: CSVADKRGYEQYV.

The table lists this clonotype with many counts. This chain links TRBV24-1 with TRBJ2-1, with D possibly called TRBD1 or TRBD2 (7 bases each). Trimming took 4 bases from V and 6 from J, leaving 18 bases between them. Germline-derived CDR1 and CDR2 are KGHDR and SFDVKD. The CDR3 is 16 amino acids. The CDR3 bases are TGTGCCACCAGTGACTCAGACAGGGAGGGGGTCAATGAGCAGTTCTTC. This encodes CATSDSDREGVNEQFF.

The chain has TRBV19 and TRBJ2-7; tentatively, D is TRBD1 (6 bases). The CDR3 sequence is 12 residues long. V lost 6 bases and J lost 5, with 11 bases in between. CDR1 is LNHDA, CDR2 SQIVND, per germline (reference sequence). Here the CDR3 DNA reads TGTGCCAGTAGCCAGGGGATCGACGAGCAGTACTTC. The encoded protein is CASSQGIDEQYF.

CDR3 residues: CSAQSPGTGEKYNSPLHF. The CDR3 nucleotides read TGCAGTGCTCAATCGCCTGGGACAGGGGAGAAATATAATTCACCCCTCCACTTT. This chain connects TRBV20-1 to TRBJ1-6, with 10 bases matching TRBD1. This CDR3 has 18 amino acids. Germline CDR1 reads DFQATT; CDR2 reads SNEGSKA (reference sequence). Trimming removed 5 bases from V and 4 bases from J; junction bases left unmatched: 14.

This clonotype was found a few times. V is TRBV30 and J is TRBJ2-3; D unclear. This CDR3 is 14 amino acids long. Germline CDR1 GTSNPN, CDR2 SVGIG (reference sequence). V was cut by 4 bases and J by 1 base, with 12 bases left in between. Here the CDR3 reads CAWKVPSRTDTQYF. For the CDR3, the DNA is TGTGCCTGGAAGGTACCCTCTCGCACAGATACGCAGTATTTT.

The chain joins TRBV10-2 to TRBJ1-1; D gene uncertain. This CDR3 is built from 11 residues. From germline, CDR1 is WSHSY and CDR2 SAAADI. Trimming shortened V by 2 bases and J by 7 bases, and 5 bases separated the two germline ends. CDR3 nucleotides: TGCGCCAGCAGTGAGGGATTTGAAGCTTTCTTT. Protein product: CASSEGFEAFF.

V is TRBV4-2 and J is TRBJ1-6; 8 bases fit TRBD1. The CDR3 loop spans 16 amino acids. The germline gives CDR1 LGHNA, CDR2 YNFKEQ. Germline trimming cut 0 bases from V and 9 bases from J; bases unmatched to any gene: 7. This chain's CDR3 is CASSQDLGQESSPLHF. For the CDR3, the DNA is TGTGCCAGCAGCCAAGATCTGGGACAGGAGAGTTCACCCCTCCACTTT.

This clonotype came up a few times. The V gene is TRBV7-9, the J gene TRBJ2-3; D is possibly TRBD1 or TRBD2 (5 bases each). Germline lookup yields CDR1 SEHNR and CDR2 FQNEAQ (reference sequence). Between the trimmed V and J ends, which lost 11 bases and 2 bases, there was a span of 8 bases. The CDR3 sequence is 11 residues long. CDR3 nucleotides: TGTGCCGGGGGATACACAGATACGCAGTATTTT. Its protein product is CAGGYTDTQYF.

This clonotype was seen many times. V and J are TRBV4-1 and TRBJ1-4; D unresolved. Germline loops: CDR1 MGHRA, CDR2 YSYEKL. Trimming stripped 1 base from V and 6 bases from J, with 6 bases between. The CDR3 is 13 amino acids. The CDR3 spells CASSQVRDEKLFF. The CDR3 region has the DNA TGCGCCAGCAGCCAAGTAAGGGATGAAAAACTGTTTTTT.

This chain links TRBV12-3 or TRBV12-4 with TRBJ1-4; perhaps TRBD1 as D (6 bases). V lost 5 bases to trimming and J lost 8 bases, with 12 bases between them. The CDR3 is 13 residues long. The CDR3 nucleotides read TGTGCCAGCAGTCCGACAGGATCCGAAAAACTGTTTTTT. Translating it yields CASSPTGSEKLFF.

The J gene is TRBJ2-1, the V gene TRBV28, with D possibly being TRBD2 (7 bases). Looked up from germline, CDR1 is MDHEN and CDR2 is SYDVKM. V was shortened by 5 bases and J by 9 bases, with 20 bases between the two germline ends. This CDR3 region has 15 residues. The chain's CDR3 is CASSAPGRGGGEQFF. CDR3 sequence (DNA): TGTGCCAGCAGTGCCCCGGGTAGGGGGGGCGGTGAGCAGTTCTTC.

This clonotype was found a few times. The V gene is TRBV5-1, the J gene TRBJ2-3; D call uncertain. The V gene's germline CDR1 is SGHRS and CDR2 YFSETQ. The CDR3 is 15 amino acids. The ends were cut back, 2 bases at V and 4 bases at J, with 14 bases in the middle. The CDR3 loop is CASSFDSKQSDTQYF. The CDR3 DNA reads as TGCGCCAGCAGCTTCGACTCGAAACAGTCAGATACGCAGTATTTT.

This clonotype was seen only a few times. The chain has TRBV20-1 and TRBJ2-1; the match to TRBD2 covers 13 bases. Germline V gene lookup returns CDR1 DFQATT and CDR2 SNEGSKA (reference sequence). V shed 3 bases and J 4 bases; nucleotides not matched to a gene: 0. The CDR3 loop spans 14 amino acids. The CDR3 DNA is TGCAGTGCTAGGACTAGCGGGGGGTACAATGAGCAGTTCTTC. Amino acid sequence: CSARTSGGYNEQFF.

The V call is TRBV7-8, the J call TRBJ2-3; 8 nucleotides line up with TRBD2. Trimming took 5 bases from V and 1 from J; bases not matched to a gene: 5. CDR1 and CDR2 from the germline V gene are SGHVS and FQNEAQ. The CDR3 covers 15 residues. CDR3 residues: CASSPAGEGTDTQYF. Here the CDR3 DNA reads TGTGCCAGCAGCCCAGCGGGGGAAGGCACAGATACGCAGTATTTT.

This clonotype was counted many times. This chain connects TRBV5-1 to TRBJ2-2; D not resolved. This CDR3 comprises 13 residues. The V end was cut by 2 bases, the J end by 6 bases, with 8 bases between. Germline CDR1 reads SGHRS; CDR2 reads YFSETQ. CDR3 nucleotides: TGCGCCAGCAGCTTTGACCCTTCCGGGGAGCTGTTTTTT. Translation gives CASSFDPSGELFF.

This rearrangement joins TRBV4-1 to TRBJ2-7; D unresolved. V lost 1 base and J 2 bases, leaving 12 bases between the germline ends. Germline CDR1 reads MGHRA; CDR2 reads YSYEKL. The CDR3 is 15 residues long. CDR3 sequence (DNA): TGCGCCAGCAGCCAAGTTACAACGCTGGCCTACGAGCAGTACTTC. The encoded protein is CASSQVTTLAYEQYF.

This clonotype was counted ten times or more. CDR3 amino acids: CASSLGSGNEQFF. CDR3 nucleotide sequence: TGTGCCAGCAGCTTAGGATCCGGGAATGAGCAGTTCTTC. The V gene is TRBV7-8, the J gene TRBJ2-1; D is uncertain. Trimming removed 1 base at V and 7 bases at J, with 8 bases between. Germline CDR1 and CDR2: SGHVS and FQNEAQ. The CDR3 is 13 residues long.

This chain links TRBV27 with TRBJ2-6; no definite D call. CDR3 length equals 14 residues. Germline values: CDR1 MNHEY, CDR2 SMNVEV (reference sequence). The V gene lost 5 bases and the J gene lost 0 bases, with 5 bases spanning the gap. The CDR3 loop reads CASSLRSGANVLTF. The CDR3 DNA is TGTGCCAGCAGTCTACGCTCTGGGGCCAACGTCCTGACTTTC.

Only a few counts were recorded for this clonotype. This sequence joins TRBV7-2 and TRBJ2-5, with a possible D match to TRBD2 (5 bases). The V end lost 5 bases, the J end lost 5 bases, and 15 bases lay between the germline ends. Germline lookup yields CDR1 SGHTA and CDR2 FQGNSA. The length of the CDR3 is 14 residues. CDR3 in amino acids: CASSPDAGGETQYF. DNA for the CDR3: TGTGCCAGCAGCCCCGACGCTGGCGGGGAGACCCAGTACTTC.

This chain joins TRBV4-3 and TRBJ2-7; weak D call: TRBD1 (5 bases). The germline V and J ends were trimmed by 2 bases and 5 bases, with 10 bases remaining between them. The length of the CDR3 is 13 residues. CDR1 is LGHNA, CDR2 YSLEER, per germline. CDR3 DNA sequence: TGCGCCAGCAGCCAACCAGGGAACAACGAGCAGTACGTC. Translating it yields CASSQPGNNEQYV.

This chain connects TRBV20-1 to TRBJ2-5; the D gene could be TRBD1 or TRBD2 (6 bases each). The CDR3 runs to 18 residues. CDR1 is DFQATT and CDR2 is SNEGSKA in the germline V gene (reference sequence). V lost 5 bases to trimming and J lost 3 bases, with 28 bases between them. This CDR3 reads CSASTSRGPATEEETQYF. CDR3 bases: TGCAGTGCTTCTACCTCCCGGGGGCCCGCGACGGAGGAAGAGACCCAGTACTTC.

In its sample, this clonotype was seen a few times. CDR3 amino acids: CATSLAGHQPYEQYF. CDR3 sequence (DNA): TGTGCCACCAGCCTCGCCGGGCATCAACCCTACGAGCAGTACTTC. The rearrangement joins TRBV15 to TRBJ2-7; unclear D gene. Germline V gene lookup returns CDR1 LNHNV and CDR2 YYDKDF (reference sequence). With 5 bases removed from V and 2 bases from J, the gap between germline ends came to 16 bases. The CDR3 is 15 amino acids.